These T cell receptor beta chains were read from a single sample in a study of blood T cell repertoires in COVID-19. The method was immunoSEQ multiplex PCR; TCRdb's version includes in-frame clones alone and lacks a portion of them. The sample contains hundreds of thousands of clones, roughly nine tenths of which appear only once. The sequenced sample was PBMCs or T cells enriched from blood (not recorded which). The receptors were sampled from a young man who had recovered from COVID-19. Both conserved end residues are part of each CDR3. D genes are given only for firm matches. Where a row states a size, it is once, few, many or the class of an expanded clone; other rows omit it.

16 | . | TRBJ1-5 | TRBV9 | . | TGTGCCAGCAGCGTTGGGGCAGGGAGGGGCAATCAGCCCCAGCATTTT | CASSVGAGRGNQPQHF
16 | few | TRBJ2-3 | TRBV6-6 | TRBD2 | TGTGCCAGCAGGGAGAGACTAGCGGGAGTAGTGGATACGCAGTATTTT | CASRERLAGVVDTQYF
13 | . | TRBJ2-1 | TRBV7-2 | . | TGTGCCAGCAGCTGGGGACTGCACAATGAGCAGTTCTTC | CASSWGLHNEQFF
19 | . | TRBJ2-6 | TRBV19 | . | TGTGCCAGTTTGCTCGCTGCAGGGGGGCCTGACTCTGGGGCCAACGTCCTGACTTTC | CASLLAAGGPDSGANVLTF
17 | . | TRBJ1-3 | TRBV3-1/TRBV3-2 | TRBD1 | TGTGCCAGCAGCCAAGATGGTGTGACAGGGCCTGGAAACACCATATATTTT | CASSQDGVTGPGNTIYF
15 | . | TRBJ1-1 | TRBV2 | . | TGTGCCAGCACTACCCCGGGGGGGCGAACCACTGAAGCTTTCTTT | CASTTPGGRTTEAFF
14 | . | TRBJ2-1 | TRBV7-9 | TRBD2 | TGTGCCAGCAGCTTAACGGGCGGGAGCGATGAGCAGTTCTTC | CASSLTGGSDEQFF
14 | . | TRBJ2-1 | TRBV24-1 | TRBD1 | TGTGCCACCAGTGCCTCGGACAGGGTCAATGAGCAGTTCTTC | CATSASDRVNEQFF
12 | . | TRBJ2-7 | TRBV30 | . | TGTGCCTGGAGCCAGACTAGCTACGAGCAGTACTTC | CAWSQTSYEQYF
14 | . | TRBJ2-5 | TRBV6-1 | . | TGTGCCAGCAGTGAACAGGGACTCCAAGAGACCCAGTACTTC | CASSEQGLQETQYF
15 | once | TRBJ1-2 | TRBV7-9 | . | TGTGCCAGCAGCCCAGGAGGGGTCCCTAACTATGGCTACACCTTC | CASSPGGVPNYGYTF
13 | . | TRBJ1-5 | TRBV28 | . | TGTGCCAGCATCCGGGGGTCCTATCAGCCCCAGCATTTT | CASIRGSYQPQHF
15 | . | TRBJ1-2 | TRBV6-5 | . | TGTGCCAGCACCTTCCAGGAGGGATTGAACTTTGGCTACACCTTC | CASTFQEGLNFGYTF
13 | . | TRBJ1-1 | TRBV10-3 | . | TGTGCCATCAGCGTTCAGGTCTTCACTGAAGCTTTCTTT | CAISVQVFTEAFF
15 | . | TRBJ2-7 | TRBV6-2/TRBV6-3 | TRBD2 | TGTGCCAGCAGTTACTCGCTAGCGGGAGGTCTCGAGCAGTACTTC | CASSYSLAGGLEQYF
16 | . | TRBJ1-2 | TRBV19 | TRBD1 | TGTGCCAGTAGGCTGGGACAGGGCTCACTTAACTATGGCTACACCTTC | CASRLGQGSLNYGYTF
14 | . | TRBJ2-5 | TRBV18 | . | TGTGCCAGCTCACCACTCAGGACAGAAGAGACCCAGTACTTC | CASSPLRTEETQYF
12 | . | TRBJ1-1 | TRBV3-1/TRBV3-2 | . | TGTGCCAGCAGCCCCGGGTGGGCTGAAGCTTTCTTT | CASSPGWAEAFF
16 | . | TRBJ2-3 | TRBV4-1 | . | TGCGCCAGCAGCCAAGATCTCGGGGTAAGGACAGATACGCAGTATTTT | CASSQDLGVRTDTQYF
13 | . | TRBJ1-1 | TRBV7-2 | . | TGTGCCAGCAGCCGTATAGTGAACACTGAAGCTTTCTTT | CASSRIVNTEAFF
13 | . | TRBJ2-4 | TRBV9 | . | TGTGCCAGCAGCGTGGGGCTAGAAAGTATTCAGTACTTC | CASSVGLESIQYF
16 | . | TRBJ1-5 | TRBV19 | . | TGTGCCAGTACCCCGGGACAAGGCCTTACCAATCAGCCCCAGCATTTT | CASTPGQGLTNQPQHF
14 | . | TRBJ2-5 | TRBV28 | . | TGTGCCAGCAGTAATTCCTGGCAGGGCATGACCCAGTACTTC | CASSNSWQGMTQYF
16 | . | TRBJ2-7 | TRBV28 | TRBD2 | TGTGCCAGCAGTTCGCCGCTAGCGGGAGGTGGGTACGAGCAGTACTTC | CASSSPLAGGGYEQYF
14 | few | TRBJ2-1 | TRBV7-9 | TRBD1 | TGTGCCAGCAGCTCAGGACAGGGCATCAATGAGCAGTTCTTC | CASSSGQGINEQFF
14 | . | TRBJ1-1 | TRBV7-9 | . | TGTGCCAGCAGCTCCCTAAACAGGGTGTCGGAAGCTTTCTTT | CASSSLNRVSEAFF
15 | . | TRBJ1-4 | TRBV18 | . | TGTGCCAGCTCGCGCCGAGGGGGTACTAATGAAAAACTGTTTTTT | CASSRRGGTNEKLFF
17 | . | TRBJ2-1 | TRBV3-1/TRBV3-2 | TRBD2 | TGTGCCAGCAGCCAATTCCTTGGGACTAGCGGCTACAATGAGCAGTTCTTC | CASSQFLGTSGYNEQFF
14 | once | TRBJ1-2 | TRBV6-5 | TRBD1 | TGTGCCAGCAGGGGGAGACAGGGAAACTATGGCTACACCTTC | CASRGRQGNYGYTF
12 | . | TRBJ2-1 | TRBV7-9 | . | TGTGCCAGCAGCTTCAAGTTCAGTGAGCAGTTCTTC | CASSFKFSEQFF
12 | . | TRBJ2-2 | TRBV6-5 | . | TGTGCCAGCAGTAGGGGGACCGGGGAGCTGTTTTTT | CASSRGTGELFF
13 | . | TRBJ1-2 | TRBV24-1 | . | TGTGCCACCAGTGACTCAGACAGATATGGCTACACCTTC | CATSDSDRYGYTF
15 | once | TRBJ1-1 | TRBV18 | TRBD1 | TGTGCCAGCTCATCTCAGACAGGGGTAAACACTGAAGCTTTCTTT | CASSSQTGVNTEAFF
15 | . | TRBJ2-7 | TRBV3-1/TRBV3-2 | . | TGTGCCAGCAGCCAAGCACAGCGGAAAGGACTCGAGCAGTACTTC | CASSQAQRKGLEQYF
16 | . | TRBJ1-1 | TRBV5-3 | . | TGTGCCAGAAGCTTGGAGAGGGTAGTAGGCAACACTGAAGCTTTCTTT | CARSLERVVGNTEAFF
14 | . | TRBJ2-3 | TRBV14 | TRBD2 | TGTGCCAGCAGACTAGCGGGGAGCACAGATACGCAGTATTTT | CASRLAGSTDTQYF